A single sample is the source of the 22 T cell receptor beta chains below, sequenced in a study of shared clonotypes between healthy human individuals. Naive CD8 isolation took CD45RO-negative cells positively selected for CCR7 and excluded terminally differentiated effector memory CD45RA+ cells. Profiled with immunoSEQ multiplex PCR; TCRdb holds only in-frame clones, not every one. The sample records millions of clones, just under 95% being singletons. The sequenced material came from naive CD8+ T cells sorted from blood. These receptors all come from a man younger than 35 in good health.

In DNA form, the CDR3 reads TGTGCCAGCAGCTTGAGGGGGGATAATTCACCCCTCCACTTT. This translates into CASSLRGDNSPLHF. The genes are TRBV5-4 and TRBJ1-6, with D perhaps TRBD1 (6 bases). V was trimmed by 1 base and J by 5 bases, leaving 7 bases between them. The germline CDR1 and CDR2 sequences are SGHNT and YYREEE (reference sequence). The CDR3 covers 14 residues.

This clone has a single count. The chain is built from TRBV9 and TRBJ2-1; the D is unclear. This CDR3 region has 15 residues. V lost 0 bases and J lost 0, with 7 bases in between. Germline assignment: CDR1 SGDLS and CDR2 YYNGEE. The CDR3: CASSVGDISYNEQFF. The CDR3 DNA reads TGTGCCAGCAGCGTAGGTGACATCTCCTACAATGAGCAGTTCTTC.

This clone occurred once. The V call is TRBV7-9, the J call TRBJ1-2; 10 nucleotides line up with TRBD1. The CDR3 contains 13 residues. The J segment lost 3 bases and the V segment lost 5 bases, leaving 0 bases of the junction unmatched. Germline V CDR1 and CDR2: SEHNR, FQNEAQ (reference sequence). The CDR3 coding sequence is TGTGCCAGCAGCGGACAGGGGGACTATGGCTACACCTTC. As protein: CASSGQGDYGYTF.

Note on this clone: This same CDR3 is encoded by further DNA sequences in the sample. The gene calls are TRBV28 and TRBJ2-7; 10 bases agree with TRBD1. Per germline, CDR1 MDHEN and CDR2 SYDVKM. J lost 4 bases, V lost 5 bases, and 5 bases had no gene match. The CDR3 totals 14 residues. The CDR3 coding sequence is TGTGCCAGCAGTGTGACAGGGGGCGCGTACGAGCAGTACTTC. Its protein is CASSVTGGAYEQYF.

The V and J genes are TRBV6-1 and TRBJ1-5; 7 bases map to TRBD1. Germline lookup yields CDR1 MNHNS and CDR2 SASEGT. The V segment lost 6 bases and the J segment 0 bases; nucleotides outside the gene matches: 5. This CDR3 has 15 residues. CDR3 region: CASSDRVYSNQPQHF. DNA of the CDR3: TGTGCCAGCAGCGACAGGGTTTATAGCAATCAGCCCCAGCATTTT.

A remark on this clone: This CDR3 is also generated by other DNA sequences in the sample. The CDR3 region has the DNA TGTGCCAGCAGCGTAGGAGGTTCAGGCTACACCTTC. This encodes CASSVGGSGYTF. The chain has TRBV9 and TRBJ1-2; D remains ambiguous. The CDR3 loop spans 12 amino acids. V lost 0 bases and J lost 8, with 8 bases in between. CDR1 and CDR2 from the germline V gene are SGDLS and YYNGEE.

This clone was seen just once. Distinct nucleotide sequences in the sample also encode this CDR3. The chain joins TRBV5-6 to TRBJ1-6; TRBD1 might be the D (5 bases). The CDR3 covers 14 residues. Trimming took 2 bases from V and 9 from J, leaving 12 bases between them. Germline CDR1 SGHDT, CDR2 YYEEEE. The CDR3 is CASSFGTGGSPLHF. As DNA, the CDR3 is TGTGCCAGCAGCTTCGGGACGGGGGGTTCACCCCTCCACTTT.

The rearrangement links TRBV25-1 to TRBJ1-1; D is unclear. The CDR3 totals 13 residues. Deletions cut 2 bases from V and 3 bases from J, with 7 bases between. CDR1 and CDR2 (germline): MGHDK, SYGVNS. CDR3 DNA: TGTGCCAGCAGTGAAAGCCCCGACACTGAAGCTTTCTTT. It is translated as CASSESPDTEAFF. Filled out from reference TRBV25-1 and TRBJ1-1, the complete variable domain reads EADIYQTPRYLVIGTGKKITLECSQTMGHDKMYWYQQDPGMELHLIHYSYGVNSTEKGDLSSESTVSRIRTEHFPLTLESARPSHTSQYLCASSESPDTEAFFGQGTRLTVV.

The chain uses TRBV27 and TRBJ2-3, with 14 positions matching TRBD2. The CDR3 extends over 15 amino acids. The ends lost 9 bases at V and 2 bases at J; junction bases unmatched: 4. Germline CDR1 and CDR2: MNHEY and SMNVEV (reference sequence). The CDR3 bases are TGTGCCAGTTGGACTAGCGGGGGGTACACAGATACGCAGTATTTT. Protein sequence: CASWTSGGYTDTQYF.

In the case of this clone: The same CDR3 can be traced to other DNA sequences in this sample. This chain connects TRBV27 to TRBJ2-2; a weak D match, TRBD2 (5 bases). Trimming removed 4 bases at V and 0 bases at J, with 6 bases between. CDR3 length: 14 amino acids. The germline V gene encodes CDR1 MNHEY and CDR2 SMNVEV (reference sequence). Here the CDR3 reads CASSSGANTGELFF. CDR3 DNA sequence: TGTGCCAGCAGTTCCGGGGCGAACACCGGGGAGCTGTTTTTT.

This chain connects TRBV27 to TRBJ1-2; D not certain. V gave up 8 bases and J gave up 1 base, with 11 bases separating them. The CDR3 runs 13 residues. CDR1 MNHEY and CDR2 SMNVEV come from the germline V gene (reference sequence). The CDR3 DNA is TGTGCCAGCTCCGAGGGATTTAACTATGGCTACACCTTC. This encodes CASSEGFNYGYTF.

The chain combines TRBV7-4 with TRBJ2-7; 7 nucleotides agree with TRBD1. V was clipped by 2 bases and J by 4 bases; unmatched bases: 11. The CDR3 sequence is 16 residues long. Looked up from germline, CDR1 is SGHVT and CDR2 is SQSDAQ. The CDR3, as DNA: TGTGCCAGCAGCTTAACTGAACGGGACAGAAATTACGAGCAGTACTTC. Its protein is CASSLTERDRNYEQYF.

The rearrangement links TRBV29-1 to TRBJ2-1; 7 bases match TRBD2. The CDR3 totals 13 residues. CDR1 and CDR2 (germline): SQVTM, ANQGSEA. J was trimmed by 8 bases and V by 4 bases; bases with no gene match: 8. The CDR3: CSVVGGRVHEQFF. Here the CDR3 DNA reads TGCAGCGTTGTGGGCGGGAGAGTACATGAGCAGTTCTTC.

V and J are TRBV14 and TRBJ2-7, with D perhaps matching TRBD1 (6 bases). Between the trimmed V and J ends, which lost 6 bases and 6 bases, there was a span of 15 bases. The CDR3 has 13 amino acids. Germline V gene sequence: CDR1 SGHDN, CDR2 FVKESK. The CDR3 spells CASRPLGGREQYF. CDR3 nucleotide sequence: TGTGCCAGCAGGCCTTTAGGGGGACGCGAGCAGTACTTC.

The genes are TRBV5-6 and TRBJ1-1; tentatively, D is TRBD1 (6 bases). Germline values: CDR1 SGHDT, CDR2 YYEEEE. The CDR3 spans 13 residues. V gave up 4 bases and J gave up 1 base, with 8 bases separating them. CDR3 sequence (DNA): TGTGCCAGCAGCATGACAGGGAACACTGAAGCTTTCTTT. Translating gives CASSMTGNTEAFF.

The CDR3 loop reads CASRLQVSSYEQYF. The CDR3 DNA reads TGTGCCAGCCGCCTACAGGTGAGCTCCTACGAGCAGTACTTC. This rearrangement joins TRBV6-5 to TRBJ2-7; maybe TRBD1 (5 bases). V was trimmed by 8 bases and J by 0 bases, leaving 14 bases between them. This CDR3 comprises 14 residues. The germline CDR1 and CDR2 sequences are MNHEY and SVGAGI.

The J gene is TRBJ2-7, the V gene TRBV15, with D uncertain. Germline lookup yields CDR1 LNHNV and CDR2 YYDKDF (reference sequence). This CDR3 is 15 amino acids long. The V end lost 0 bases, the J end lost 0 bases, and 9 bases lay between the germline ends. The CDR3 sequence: CATSRDLGRSYEQYF. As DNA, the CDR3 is TGTGCCACCAGCAGAGATCTGGGCCGCTCCTACGAGCAGTACTTC. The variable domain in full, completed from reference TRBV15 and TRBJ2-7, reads DAMVIQNPRYQVTQFGKPVTLSCSQTLNHNVMYWYQQKSSQAPKLLFHYYDKDFNNEADTPDNFQSRRPNTSFCFLDIRSPGLGDTAMYLCATSRDLGRSYEQYFGPGTRLTVT.

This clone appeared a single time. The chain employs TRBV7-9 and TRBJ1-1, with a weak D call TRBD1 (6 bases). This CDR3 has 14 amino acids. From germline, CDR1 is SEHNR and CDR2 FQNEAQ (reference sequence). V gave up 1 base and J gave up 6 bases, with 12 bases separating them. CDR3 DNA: TGTGCCAGCAGCTTAGTACAGGGCGGGGCTGAAGCTTTCTTT. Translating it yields CASSLVQGGAEAFF.

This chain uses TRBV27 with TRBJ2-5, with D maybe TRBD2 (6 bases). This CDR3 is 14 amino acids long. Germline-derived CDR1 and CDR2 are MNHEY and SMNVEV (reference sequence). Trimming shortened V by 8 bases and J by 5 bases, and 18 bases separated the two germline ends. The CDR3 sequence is CASRRGGVRETQYF. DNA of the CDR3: TGTGCCAGCCGGCGGGGTGGGGTCCGGGAGACCCAGTACTTC.

The CDR3, as DNA: TGTGCCAGCAGTCGGACAGGGGGCATCGACGAGCAGTACTTC. Encoded protein: CASSRTGGIDEQYF. The chain uses TRBV7-9 and TRBJ2-7, with 11 bases matching TRBD1. J gave up 5 bases and V 6 bases, and 6 bases lay outside the gene matches. CDR1 and CDR2 from the germline V gene are SEHNR and FQNEAQ (reference sequence). The CDR3 sequence is 14 residues long.

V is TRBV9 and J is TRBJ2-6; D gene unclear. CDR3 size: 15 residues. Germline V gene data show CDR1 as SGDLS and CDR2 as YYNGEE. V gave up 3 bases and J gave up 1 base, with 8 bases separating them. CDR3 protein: CASSDVASGANVLTF. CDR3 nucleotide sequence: TGTGCCAGCAGCGATGTAGCTTCTGGGGCCAACGTCCTGACTTTC.

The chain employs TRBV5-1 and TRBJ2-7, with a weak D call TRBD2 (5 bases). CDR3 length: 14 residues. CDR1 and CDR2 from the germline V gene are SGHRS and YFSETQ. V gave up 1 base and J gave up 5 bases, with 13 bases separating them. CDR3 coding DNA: TGCGCCAGCAGCTTGAGGACTTTATCGGACGAGCAGTACTTC. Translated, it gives CASSLRTLSDEQYF.